The entry below describes one TCR beta chain. Repertoires were generated with immunoSEQ multiplex PCR, while TCRdb's copy carries only in-frame clones and drops some. The data show over 100,000 clones, over 75% seen once. The data originate from a study of blood T cell repertoires in COVID-19. This CDR3 comprises 13 residues. Germline V gene lookup returns CDR1 SGHTS and CDR2 YDEGEE. V gave up 1 base and J gave up 3 bases, with 8 bases separating them. The chain uses TRBV5-8 and TRBJ2-7; D remains unclear. This clonotype was obtained from a woman aged 50 to 60 with acute or convalescent COVID-19. Sequencing was done on a sample of peripheral blood. CDR3 in amino acids: CASSLTRDYEQYF. As DNA, the CDR3 is TGTGCCAGCAGCTTGACCCGAGACTACGAGCAGTACTTC.